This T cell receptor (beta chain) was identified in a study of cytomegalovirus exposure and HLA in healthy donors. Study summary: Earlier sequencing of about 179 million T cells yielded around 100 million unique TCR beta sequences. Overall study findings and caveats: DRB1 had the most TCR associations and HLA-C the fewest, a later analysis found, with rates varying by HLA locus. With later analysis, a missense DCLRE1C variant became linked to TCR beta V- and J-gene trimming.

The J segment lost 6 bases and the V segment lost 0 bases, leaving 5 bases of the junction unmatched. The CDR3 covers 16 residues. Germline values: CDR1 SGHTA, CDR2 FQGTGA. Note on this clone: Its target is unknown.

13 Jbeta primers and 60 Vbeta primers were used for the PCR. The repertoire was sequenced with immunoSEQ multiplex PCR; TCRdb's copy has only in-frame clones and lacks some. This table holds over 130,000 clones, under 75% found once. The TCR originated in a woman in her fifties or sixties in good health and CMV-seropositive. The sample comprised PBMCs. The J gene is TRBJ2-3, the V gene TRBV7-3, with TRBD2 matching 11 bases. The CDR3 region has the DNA TGTGCCAGCAGCTTAACAGAACTAGCGGGAGCGGATACGCAGTATTTT. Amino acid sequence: CASSLTELAGADTQYF.